Sequencing of this T cell receptor (beta chain) was carried out in a study of blood T cell repertoires in COVID-19. Study summary: Samples of COVID-19 (acute and convalescent) were obtained from the United States, Italy and Spain.

Produced via immunoSEQ multiplex PCR; TCRdb's table is partial and in-frame only. The sample includes 400,000 or so clones, 88% seen only once; the top ten take roughly 2%. The specimen was PBMCs or T cells enriched from blood (not recorded which). The source is a woman aged 40 to 55 with acute COVID-19.

The CDR3 coding sequence is TGTGCCAGCAGTCCGCTGACAGCAAACACTGAAGCTTTCTTT. Translation gives CASSPLTANTEAFF. This chain connects TRBV6-5 to TRBJ1-1, with TRBD1 as a possible D gene (5 bases). Trimming took off 5 bases at V and 2 bases at J, with 12 bases between the two ends. CDR1 and CDR2 (germline): MNHEY, SVGAGI. The CDR3 length is 14 residues.